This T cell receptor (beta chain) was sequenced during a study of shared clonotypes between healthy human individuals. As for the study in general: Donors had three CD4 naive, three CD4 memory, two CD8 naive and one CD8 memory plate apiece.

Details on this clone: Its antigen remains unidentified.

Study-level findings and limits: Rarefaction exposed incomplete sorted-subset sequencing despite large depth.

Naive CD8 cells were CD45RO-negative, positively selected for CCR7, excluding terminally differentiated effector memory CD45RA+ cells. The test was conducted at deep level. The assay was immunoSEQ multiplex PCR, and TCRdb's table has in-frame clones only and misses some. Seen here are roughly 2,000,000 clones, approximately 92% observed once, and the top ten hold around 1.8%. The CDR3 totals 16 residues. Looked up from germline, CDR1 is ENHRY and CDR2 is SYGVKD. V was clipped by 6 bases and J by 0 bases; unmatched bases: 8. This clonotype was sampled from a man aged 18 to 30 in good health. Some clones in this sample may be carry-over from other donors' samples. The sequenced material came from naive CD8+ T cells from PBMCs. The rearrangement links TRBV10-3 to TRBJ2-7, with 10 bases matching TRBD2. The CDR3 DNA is TGTGCCATCAGCTTACGACTAGCGGGTTCCTCCTACGAGCAGTACTTC. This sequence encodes CAISLRLAGSSYEQYF.